Below are 21 T cell receptor beta chains sequenced from a single sample in a study of shared clonotypes between healthy human individuals. Clones were sequenced by immunoSEQ multiplex PCR, and TCRdb holds only the in-frame ones, with some missing. Altogether about 2 million clones are present, about 95% being singletons, with the ten largest covering 1% to 1.5%. Cells designated naive CD8 were CD45RO-negative and were positively selected for CCR7, with terminally differentiated effector memory CD45RA+ cells excluded. Sequenced input: naive CD8+ T cells sorted from blood. These receptors all stem from a man aged 18-30 years in good health.

The chain employs TRBV27 and TRBJ2-4; D ambiguous. This CDR3 is 14 amino acids long. V was pared by 0 bases and J by 1 base, with 4 bases between. The V gene's germline CDR1 is MNHEY and CDR2 SMNVEV (reference sequence). The CDR3 sequence: CASSLSTAKNIQYF. The DNA of the CDR3 is TGTGCCAGCAGTTTATCGACGGCCAAAAACATTCAGTACTTC.

The chain couples TRBV27 to TRBJ2-7; D unclear. V lost 5 bases to trimming and J lost 0 bases, with 8 bases between them. Germline CDR1 is MNHEY and CDR2 is SMNVEV (reference sequence). The CDR3 runs 13 residues. The DNA of the CDR3 is TGTGCCAGCAGTCGACGCGGCTCCTACGAGCAGTACTTC. This sequence encodes CASSRRGSYEQYF.

The chain has TRBV6-1 and TRBJ2-7; D is possibly TRBD2 (5 bases). Per the germline V gene, CDR1 is MNHNS and CDR2 is SASEGT. CDR3 length: 15 residues. The V end lost 6 bases, the J end lost 2 bases, and 17 bases lay between the germline ends. The CDR3 loop is CASRWKREVAYEQYF. The CDR3 bases are TGTGCCAGCAGATGGAAGAGGGAAGTGGCCTACGAGCAGTACTTC.

The CDR3 loop reads CAISEPGQGGEQYF. The CDR3, as DNA: TGTGCCATCAGTGAGCCGGGACAGGGAGGCGAGCAGTACTTC. This chain links TRBV10-3 with TRBJ2-7; 9 bases align to TRBD1. In germline, CDR1 is ENHRY, CDR2 SYGVKD. The J segment lost 6 bases and the V segment lost 2 bases, leaving 5 bases of the junction unmatched. The length of the CDR3 is 14 residues.

This sequence joins TRBV7-2 and TRBJ2-3; TRBD1 or TRBD2 may be the D gene (5 bases each). In germline, CDR1 is SGHTA, CDR2 FQGNSA. This CDR3 has 15 residues. With 6 bases removed from V and 4 bases from J, the gap between germline ends came to 17 bases. The CDR3 region is CASRYWGTSADTQYF. Written as DNA, the CDR3 is TGTGCCAGCAGGTATTGGGGGACGTCGGCAGATACGCAGTATTTT.

The chain is built from TRBV5-6 and TRBJ1-4; D gene uncertain. This CDR3 has 14 residues. Germline CDR1 is SGHDT and CDR2 is YYEEEE. V lost 3 bases to trimming and J lost 3 bases, with 9 bases between them. The CDR3 region is CASSSPWSNEKLFF. CDR3 DNA: TGTGCCAGCAGCTCTCCATGGTCTAATGAAAAACTGTTTTTT.

The chain uses TRBV4-3 and TRBJ2-3; D ambiguous. V was trimmed by 2 bases and J by 2 bases, leaving 11 bases between them. This CDR3 region has 15 residues. Germline V gene lookup returns CDR1 LGHNA and CDR2 YSLEER. CDR3 sequence: CASSQSPFFTDTQYF. As DNA, the CDR3 is TGCGCCAGCAGCCAATCACCCTTCTTCACAGATACGCAGTATTTT.

The rearrangement joins TRBV4-2 to TRBJ2-5; 8 bases match TRBD1. Germline lookup yields CDR1 LGHNA and CDR2 YNFKEQ. J lost 5 bases, V lost 2 bases, and 7 bases had no gene match. This CDR3 contains 15 residues. The chain's CDR3 is CASSQLDRVAETQYF. CDR3 bases: TGTGCCAGCAGCCAACTGGACAGGGTGGCGGAGACCCAGTACTTC.

The V call is TRBV30, the J call TRBJ2-7, with 13 bases aligning to TRBD2. V lost 0 bases to trimming and J lost 4 bases; unmatched junction nucleotides: 3. This CDR3 is built from 15 residues. The germline V gene has CDR1 GTSNPN and CDR2 SVGIG (reference sequence). DNA of the CDR3: TGTGCCTGGAGTGTACGGACTAGCGGGAGTTACGAGCAGTACTTC. The encoded protein is CAWSVRTSGSYEQYF.

This chain uses TRBV2 with TRBJ2-7; D remains ambiguous. Germline V gives CDR1 SNHLY, CDR2 FYNNEI. This CDR3 comprises 11 residues. The V gene lost 6 bases and the J gene lost 3 bases, with 6 bases spanning the gap. For the CDR3, the DNA is TGTGCCAGCAGAAGGTACTACGAGCAGTACTTC. Translation gives CASRRYYEQYF. The full variable domain, its missing parts supplied by reference TRBV2 and TRBJ2-7, is EPEVTQTPSHQVTQMGQEVILRCVPISNHLYFYWYRQILGQKVEFLVSFYNNEISEKSEIFDDQFSVERPDGSNFTLKIRSTKLEDSAMYFCASRRYYEQYFGPGTRLTVT.

V and J are TRBV7-2 and TRBJ2-2; the match to TRBD2 covers 10 bases. The junction had 7 bases not matched to a gene; V was cut back by 5 bases and J by 4 bases. CDR1 SGHTA and CDR2 FQGNSA come from the germline V gene. This CDR3 has 16 amino acids. CDR3 bases: TGTGCCAGCAGCCCTGGACTAGCGGATTTCACCGGGGAGCTGTTTTTT. Translating gives CASSPGLADFTGELFF.

Turning to this clone: Other nucleotide sequences in the sample specify the same CDR3. The chain is built from TRBV5-6 and TRBJ2-7; D uncertain. Germline assignment: CDR1 SGHDT and CDR2 YYEEEE. The CDR3 loop spans 11 amino acids. Trimming took 1 base from V and 5 from J, leaving 4 bases between them. For the CDR3, the DNA is TGTGCCAGCAGCTTGTTAGACGAGCAGTACTTC. Translating it yields CASSLLDEQYF.

The chain uses TRBV5-8 and TRBJ2-1, with 11 positions matching TRBD2. The length of the CDR3 is 14 residues. Germline V CDR1 and CDR2: SGHTS, YDEGEE. The ends lost 7 bases at V and 8 bases at J; junction bases unmatched: 8. CDR3 in amino acids: CASRLAGGLYEQFF. CDR3 coding DNA: TGTGCCAGCCGGTTAGCGGGAGGGCTCTATGAGCAGTTCTTC.

Remarks on this clone: The sample contains more than one DNA sequence encoding this CDR3. CDR3 DNA: TGTGCCAGTAGTCAAGGGGGTACTGAAGCTTTCTTT. Translation: CASSQGGTEAFF. The rearrangement links TRBV19 to TRBJ1-1, with a weak D call TRBD1 (6 bases). V was trimmed by 5 bases and J by 5 bases, leaving 9 bases between them. Germline V gene lookup returns CDR1 LNHDA and CDR2 SQIVND (reference sequence). CDR3 length: 12 residues.

V usage is TRBV4-3 and J usage is TRBJ2-2; the D call may be TRBD1 or TRBD2 (6 bases each). Germline-derived CDR1 and CDR2 are LGHNA and YSLEER. V lost 0 bases and J lost 6, with 20 bases in between. The CDR3 has 18 amino acids. CDR3 in amino acids: CASSQDAGETSSPGELFF. The DNA of the CDR3 is TGCGCCAGCAGCCAAGATGCAGGGGAAACTAGCAGTCCCGGGGAGCTGTTTTTT.

V gene TRBV5-8 combines with J gene TRBJ2-7; D is possibly TRBD2 (6 bases). V dropped 0 bases and J dropped 2 bases, with 9 bases sitting between them. The germline V gene encodes CDR1 SGHTS and CDR2 YDEGEE. The CDR3 extends over 14 amino acids. The CDR3 spells CASSLEGLPYEQYF. CDR3 DNA: TGTGCCAGCAGCTTGGAAGGACTACCCTACGAGCAGTACTTC.

This sequence joins TRBV27 and TRBJ1-6; 8 bases are shared with TRBD1. This CDR3 has 17 residues. J was trimmed by 5 bases and V by 5 bases; bases with no gene match: 11. Looked up from germline, CDR1 is MNHEY and CDR2 is SMNVEV (reference sequence). DNA for the CDR3: TGTGCCAGCAGTCCCCACAGGGGGAGAGATCATAATTCACCCCTCCACTTT. This sequence encodes CASSPHRGRDHNSPLHF.

The chain combines TRBV5-5 with TRBJ2-2; D might be TRBD2 (5 bases). V lost 1 base and J 5 bases, leaving 9 bases between the germline ends. Per germline, CDR1 SGHKS and CDR2 YYEKEE (reference sequence). This CDR3 has 14 amino acids. The CDR3 sequence is CASSLQRGTGELFF. DNA for the CDR3: TGTGCCAGCAGCTTGCAACGGGGAACCGGGGAGCTGTTTTTT. The full variable domain, rest sourced from reference TRBV5-5 and TRBJ2-2, is DAGVTQSPTHLIKTRGQQVTLRCSPISGHKSVSWYQQVLGQGPQFIFQYYEKEERGRGNFPDRFSARQFPNYSSELNVNALLLGDSALYLCASSLQRGTGELFFGEGSRLTVL.

The chain links TRBV6-1 to TRBJ2-7; a possible D gene is TRBD1 (6 bases). V gave up 5 bases and J gave up 0 bases, with 11 bases separating them. The CDR3 contains 14 residues. Germline-derived CDR1 and CDR2 are MNHNS and SASEGT. As DNA, the CDR3 is TGTGCCAGCAGTCCTAAGGACAGCTCCTACGAGCAGTACTTC. Its translation: CASSPKDSSYEQYF.

As for this clone: This likely reflects a read error, since a far larger clone is one base away. Additional DNA sequences in this sample encode the identical CDR3. The chain combines TRBV7-8 with TRBJ1-1; D is unresolved. V shed 1 base and J shed 4 bases, with 10 bases lying between them. Germline V gene data show CDR1 as SGHVS and CDR2 as FQNEAQ. CDR3 length: 14 amino acids. The CDR3 region is CASSLDPGGTEAFF. The DNA of the CDR3 is TGTGCCAGCAGCTTAGATCCAGGCGGCACTGAAGCTTTCTTT.

Turning to this clone: The same CDR3 can be traced to other DNA sequences in this sample. The V gene is TRBV4-1, the J gene TRBJ2-7, with 9 bases identical to TRBD1. Germline CDR1 reads MGHRA; CDR2 reads YSYEKL. J lost 3 bases, V lost 5 bases, and 2 bases had no gene match. CDR3 length: 13 residues. The CDR3 loop is CASSTGQGYEQYF. The DNA of the CDR3 is TGCGCCAGCAGCACGGGACAGGGCTACGAGCAGTACTTC.